This T cell receptor beta chain was sequenced for a study of cytomegalovirus exposure and HLA in healthy donors. In the study overall: The Caucasian-associated ancestry cluster held 65% to 85% of around 380 genotyped donors. Points from the study as a whole: Prior analysis indicated that the majority of TCR beta V segments exhibited productivity approximately 87% or approximately 30% of the time.

Vbeta (60) and Jbeta (13) primers were used in the PCR. In the authors' methods: Among the unique TCR beta chains that a later analysis counted, 80 million to 100 million in all, about 11 million were shared. Produced via immunoSEQ multiplex PCR; TCRdb's table is partial and in-frame only. D and trimming come from the DNA, and the V and J calls and clone size come from that table. The sample yields fewer than 65,000 clones, over 75% seen once. Germline values: CDR1 SGHAT, CDR2 FQDESV (reference sequence). V shed 6 bases and J shed 6 bases, with 14 bases lying between them. This CDR3 contains 14 residues. This clone was seen once. The antigen is not known.

This chain joins TRBV11-1 and TRBJ2-2; a possible D gene is TRBD1 (5 bases). Sequencing was done on a sample of PBMCs. The TCR was taken from a man aged 18 to 29 in good health and CMV-seronegative. The CDR3 loop is CASRLLRGAGELFF. The DNA of the CDR3 is TGTGCCAGCAGGCTTCTTAGGGGTGCCGGGGAGCTGTTTTTT.